The clone carrying this TCR beta chain was detected only once. The data were taken from a study of control samples from healthy donors and cancer patients. The repertoire was sequenced with immunoSEQ multiplex PCR; TCRdb's copy has only in-frame clones and lacks some. This table has roughly 150,000 clones, 88% appearing once. The sequence came from a man aged 18 to 30 in good health. The sequenced material came from blood.

The CDR3 is CASSPNSQALWPTEAFF. The CDR3 DNA follows: TGTGCCAGCAGCCCTAACTCACAGGCGCTCTGGCCCACTGAAGCTTTCTTT. The chain carries TRBV6-2 or TRBV6-3 and TRBJ1-1, with a weak D call TRBD1 (5 bases). Germline V gene sequence: CDR1 MNHEY, CDR2 SVGEGT. This CDR3 is 17 amino acids long. With 6 bases removed from V and 4 bases from J, the gap between germline ends came to 24 bases.